This passage covers 13 T cell receptor beta chains from one sample sequenced in a study of T-cell reconstitution after alpha-beta-depleted transplantation in children. During its preparation, the TCRbeta library received unique molecular identifiers. TCRdb analysed the PCR reads with MiXCR anew, one entry per CDR3 protein. Altogether 190,000 or so distinct CDR3 sequences are present, about 6.4% being singletons, with the ten largest covering 3% to 3.5%. Sample: PBMCs from the stem cell graft donor, taken from the stem cell graft. These receptors were obtained from a human donor who donated a stem cell graft to a child with Wiskott-Aldrich syndrome.

This clonotype appeared a few times. The CDR3 here is CASRGGYPGHSSMNTEAFF. The CDR3 DNA is TGTGCCAGCAGGGGAGGGTATCCGGGACACTCGTCCATGAACACTGAAGCTTTCTTT. V gene TRBV27 combines with J gene TRBJ1-1; D might be TRBD1 (6 bases). V was cut by 6 bases and J by 0 bases, with 26 bases left in between. Germline CDR1 reads MNHEY; CDR2 reads SMNVEV (reference sequence). The CDR3 extends over 19 amino acids.

This clonotype occurred many times. CDR3 amino acids: CASSFVGVRNEQFF. As DNA, the CDR3 is TGTGCCAGCAGTTTTGTGGGAGTGAGGAATGAGCAGTTCTTC. The chain combines TRBV12-3 or TRBV12-4 with TRBJ2-1; tentatively, D is TRBD2 (5 bases). The CDR3 is 14 amino acids. Between the trimmed V and J ends, which lost 3 bases and 7 bases, there was a span of 13 bases.

This clonotype appeared a single time. A read error may explain this, as a much larger clone is one base away. The rearrangement joins TRBV2 to TRBJ2-1, with D possibly matching TRBD2 (5 bases). V was trimmed by 8 bases and J by 6 bases, leaving 14 bases between them. CDR3 length: 13 amino acids. The V gene's germline CDR1 is SNHLY and CDR2 FYNNEI. The CDR3 bases are TGTGCCAGCGGACTGGTCTATCTCAATGAGCAGTTCTTC. As protein: CASGLVYLNEQFF.

Only a few counts were recorded for this clonotype. The chain links TRBV6-5 to TRBJ2-5; D not certain. The CDR3 length is 13 residues. The V end lost 8 bases, the J end lost 5 bases, and 15 bases lay between the germline ends. The germline V gene encodes CDR1 MNHEY and CDR2 SVGAGI. CDR3 DNA: TGTGCCAGCGTTTGCTGCATTTGGGAGACCCAGTACTTC. Translating gives CASVCCIWETQYF.

This clonotype has ten or more counts. The gene calls are TRBV20-1 and TRBJ2-7; tentatively, D is TRBD1 (6 bases). The V and J ends lost 2 bases and 2 bases respectively, with 16 bases between them. There are 15 residues in the CDR3. The V gene's germline CDR1 is DFQATT and CDR2 SNEGSKA (reference sequence). The CDR3 DNA is TGCAGTGCTAGATCTATAGGACAGAATACCTACGAGCAGTACTTC. Translated, it gives CSARSIGQNTYEQYF.

This clonotype has at least ten counts. The rearrangement links TRBV15 to TRBJ2-3; D call uncertain. Germline V gene data show CDR1 as LNHNV and CDR2 as YYDKDF (reference sequence). The ends were cut back, 5 bases at V and 6 bases at J, with 15 bases in the middle. The CDR3 contains 14 residues. CDR3 in amino acids: CATSDHPLLDTQYF. CDR3 sequence (DNA): TGTGCCACCAGCGACCACCCCCTTCTGGATACGCAGTATTTT.

This clonotype showed up many times. This chain uses TRBV5-1 with TRBJ1-4, with D unclear. CDR3 length: 15 amino acids. Germline loops: CDR1 SGHRS, CDR2 YFSETQ. V lost 3 bases and J 0 bases, leaving 9 bases between the germline ends. CDR3 coding DNA: TGCGCCAGCAGCTCCTCGCCTGCAACTAATGAAAAACTGTTTTTT. Protein product: CASSSSPATNEKLFF. Together with reference TRBV5-1 and TRBJ1-4, the CDR3 gives the full variable domain: KAGVTQTPRYLIKTRGQQVTLSCSPISGHRSVSWYQQTPGQGLQFLFEYFSETQRNKGNFPGRFSGRQFSNSRSEMNVSTLELGDSALYLCASSSSPATNEKLFFGSGTQLSVL.

This clonotype was observed a few times. V is TRBV27 and J is TRBJ2-2, with TRBD2 matching 12 bases. The germline CDR1 and CDR2 sequences are MNHEY and SMNVEV (reference sequence). There are 16 residues in the CDR3. Trimming took 3 bases from V and 8 from J; bases not matched to a gene: 7. CDR3 sequence reads: CASSFLAGGPSGELFF. The CDR3 region has the DNA TGTGCCAGCAGTTTTCTAGCGGGGGGGCCTTCAGGGGAGCTGTTTTTT.

In this sample, this clonotype turned up many times. The CDR3 protein is CSAIQGYNEQFF. CDR3 DNA sequence: TGCAGTGCTATACAGGGGTACAATGAGCAGTTCTTC. The J gene is TRBJ2-1, the V gene TRBV20-1, with 7 bases identical to TRBD1. The CDR3 contains 12 residues. In germline, CDR1 is DFQATT, CDR2 SNEGSKA (reference sequence). The trim removed 4 bases at V and 4 bases at J, leaving 1 base unmatched.

This clonotype appeared many times. The gene calls are TRBV7-9 and TRBJ2-1; 10 nucleotides align to TRBD1. Trimming cost V 5 bases and J 10 bases; bases outside gene matches: 5. The CDR3 runs to 13 residues. In germline, CDR1 is SEHNR, CDR2 FQNEAQ (reference sequence). The CDR3 loop reads CASSLDRGREQFF. Here the CDR3 DNA reads TGTGCCAGCAGCCTTGACAGGGGGCGGGAGCAGTTCTTC.

This clonotype was picked up many times. The V call is TRBV20-1, the J call TRBJ2-7, with a weak D call TRBD2 (6 bases). Per the germline V gene, CDR1 is DFQATT and CDR2 is SNEGSKA (reference sequence). The CDR3 length is 16 residues. V was shortened by 0 bases and J by 1 base, with 16 bases between the two germline ends. In DNA form, the CDR3 reads TGCAGTGCTAGAGATACGACCGGGACTCTTTCCTACGAGCAGTACTTC. Translation: CSARDTTGTLSYEQYF.

V and J are TRBV5-1 and TRBJ2-5, with 7 bases that match TRBD1. Germline loops: CDR1 SGHRS, CDR2 YFSETQ. Trimming at V came to 4 bases and at J to 3 bases, leaving 6 bases not matched to a gene. The CDR3 has 14 amino acids. The CDR3 region is CASSLSGQKETQYF. The CDR3 region has the DNA TGCGCCAGCAGCCTGTCGGGACAGAAAGAGACCCAGTACTTC. Variable domain in full (rest from reference TRBV5-1 and TRBJ2-5): KAGVTQTPRYLIKTRGQQVTLSCSPISGHRSVSWYQQTPGQGLQFLFEYFSETQRNKGNFPGRFSGRQFSNSRSEMNVSTLELGDSALYLCASSLSGQKETQYFGPGTRLLVL.

This clonotype was counted many times. The gene calls are TRBV12-3 or TRBV12-4 and TRBJ2-7, with D unclear. V was clipped by 7 bases and J by 3 bases, with 7 bases between them. The length of the CDR3 is 11 residues. The CDR3 coding sequence is TGTGCCAGCACCTCTAACTACGAGCAGTACTTC. Its translation: CASTSNYEQYF.